This T cell receptor beta chain was recovered during a study of shared clonotypes between healthy human individuals. J gave up 5 bases and V 5 bases, and 15 bases lay outside the gene matches. CDR3 length: 17 residues. Germline values: CDR1 SGHVS, CDR2 FNYEAQ. Assay used: immunoSEQ multiplex PCR; TCRdb lists only in-frame clones, some missing. The sample carries about 1 million clones, about 74% recorded once. The sample taken for sequencing was memory CD4+ T cells sorted from blood. Subset reported: CD45RA-negative fraction. This TCR was recovered from a man between 18 and 35 years old in good health. The genes are TRBV7-6 and TRBJ2-5; 9 bases align to TRBD2. CDR3 DNA sequence: TGTGCCAGCAGCCCCTCGGGTGCTAGCGGGATAGTGGAGACCCAGTACTTC. Amino acid sequence: CASSPSGASGIVETQYF.